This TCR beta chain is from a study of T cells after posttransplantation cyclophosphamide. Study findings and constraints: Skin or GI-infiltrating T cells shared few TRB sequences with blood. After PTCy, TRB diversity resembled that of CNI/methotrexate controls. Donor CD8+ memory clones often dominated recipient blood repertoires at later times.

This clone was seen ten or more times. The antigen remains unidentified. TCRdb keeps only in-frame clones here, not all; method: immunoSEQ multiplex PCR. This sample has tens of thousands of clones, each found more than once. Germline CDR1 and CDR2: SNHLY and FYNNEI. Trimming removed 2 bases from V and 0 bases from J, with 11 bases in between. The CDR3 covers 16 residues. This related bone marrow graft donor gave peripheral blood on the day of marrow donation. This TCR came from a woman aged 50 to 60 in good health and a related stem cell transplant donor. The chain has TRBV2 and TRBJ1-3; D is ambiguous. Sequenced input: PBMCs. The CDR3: CASSEFGRSSGNTIYF. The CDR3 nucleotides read TGTGCCAGCAGTGAATTTGGTCGCAGCTCTGGAAACACCATATATTTT. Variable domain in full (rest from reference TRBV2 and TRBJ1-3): EPEVTQTPSHQVTQMGQEVILRCVPISNHLYFYWYRQILGQKVEFLVSFYNNEISEKSEIFDDQFSVERPDGSNFTLKIRSTKLEDSAMYFCASSEFGRSSGNTIYFGEGSWLTVV.